The rows below give T cell receptor beta chains drawn from one sample of a study of T cells in Graves' hyperthyroidism and ophthalmopathy. MiXCR, run by TCRdb on the multiplex PCR reads, gives a single entry per CDR3 protein. The table includes about 360,000 distinct CDR3 sequences, approximately 25% detected once. The sequenced sample consisted of blood. The receptor source for this set is a man aged 50-59 years with Graves' hyperthyroidism. CDR3s include the opening cysteine and the closing phenylalanine or tryptophan. A D gene is named only where the DNA matches it firmly. Clone size, where shown, is once, few, many, or a class for clones that have expanded.

clone_size: .; d_call: .; j_call: TRBJ2-2; v_call: TRBV27; cdr3_length: 14; cdr3_aa: CASSLSLTGGELFF; cdr3_nt: TGTGCCAGCAGTTTATCGTTAACTGGTGGGGAGCTGTTTTTT
clone_size: many; d_call: TRBD2; j_call: TRBJ2-1; v_call: TRBV3-1; cdr3_length: 15; cdr3_aa: CASSQDGLEYNEQFF; cdr3_nt: TGTGCCAGCAGCCAAGACGGACTAGAATACAATGAGCAGTTCTTC
clone_size: .; d_call: TRBD2; j_call: TRBJ2-7; v_call: TRBV5-1; cdr3_length: 15; cdr3_aa: CASSLVSSGDYEQYF; cdr3_nt: TGCGCCAGCAGCTTGGTCTCTAGCGGGGACTACGAGCAGTACTTC
clone_size: .; d_call: .; j_call: TRBJ1-1; v_call: TRBV20-1; cdr3_length: 14; cdr3_aa: CSASPVGRNTEAFF; cdr3_nt: TGCAGTGCTAGTCCCGTTGGGCGGAACACTGAAGCTTTCTTT
clone_size: many; d_call: .; j_call: TRBJ2-5; v_call: TRBV7-9; cdr3_length: 17; cdr3_aa: CASSYQPGTRGLETQYF; cdr3_nt: TGTGCCAGCAGCTACCAACCCGGGACTCGGGGGTTAGAGACCCAGTACTTC
clone_size: .; d_call: .; j_call: TRBJ1-2; v_call: TRBV7-3; cdr3_length: 13; cdr3_aa: CASSVGGFYGYTF; cdr3_nt: TGTGCCAGCAGCGTGGGGGGTTTTTATGGCTACACCTTC
clone_size: many; d_call: .; j_call: TRBJ2-5; v_call: TRBV20-1; cdr3_length: 11; cdr3_aa: CSARDVETQYF; cdr3_nt: TGCAGTGCTAGGGATGTGGAGACCCAGTACTTC
clone_size: few; d_call: TRBD1; j_call: TRBJ2-3; v_call: TRBV7-9; cdr3_length: 14; cdr3_aa: CASSQGVASDTQYF; cdr3_nt: TGTGCCAGCAGCCAGGGGGTAGCCTCCGATACGCAGTATTTT
clone_size: .; d_call: .; j_call: TRBJ2-6; v_call: TRBV24-1; cdr3_length: 15; cdr3_aa: CATSDWPSGANVLTF; cdr3_nt: TGTGCCACCAGTGATTGGCCGTCTGGGGCCAACGTCCTGACTTTC
clone_size: few; d_call: .; j_call: TRBJ2-2; v_call: TRBV6-1; cdr3_length: 15; cdr3_aa: CASSEVGHGTGELFF; cdr3_nt: TGTGCCAGCAGTGAAGTGGGGCATGGGACCGGGGAGCTGTTTTTT
clone_size: few; d_call: .; j_call: TRBJ2-7; v_call: TRBV2; cdr3_length: 15; cdr3_aa: CASSERHGGGYEQYF; cdr3_nt: TGTGCCAGCAGTGAACGACATGGAGGGGGCTACGAGCAGTACTTC
clone_size: .; d_call: .; j_call: TRBJ2-1; v_call: TRBV28; cdr3_length: 14; cdr3_aa: CASSFPGQPYEQFF; cdr3_nt: TGTGCCAGCAGTTTCCCGGGACAACCCTACGAGCAGTTCTTC
clone_size: many; d_call: TRBD2; j_call: TRBJ2-5; v_call: TRBV11-1; cdr3_length: 15; cdr3_aa: CASSLTSGTRETQYF; cdr3_nt: TGTGCCAGCAGCTTGACTAGCGGGACGCGGGAGACCCAGTACTTC
clone_size: .; d_call: .; j_call: TRBJ2-1; v_call: TRBV2; cdr3_length: 14; cdr3_aa: CASSENYSYNEQFF; cdr3_nt: TGTGCCAGCAGTGAGAACTACTCCTACAATGAGCAGTTCTTC
clone_size: once; d_call: .; j_call: TRBJ2-1; v_call: TRBV24-1; cdr3_length: 15; cdr3_aa: CATSTLGYEKGEQFF; cdr3_nt: TGTGCCACCAGTACGTTGGGTTATGAGAAAGGTGAGCAGTTCTTC
clone_size: .; d_call: TRBD1; j_call: TRBJ2-7; v_call: TRBV7-2; cdr3_length: 15; cdr3_aa: CASSLVVQGHYEQYF; cdr3_nt: TGTGCCAGCAGCTTAGTTGTACAGGGGCACTACGAGCAGTACTTC
clone_size: .; d_call: TRBD1; j_call: TRBJ2-7; v_call: TRBV5-1; cdr3_length: 19; cdr3_aa: CASSLGGTGAGARGYEQYF; cdr3_nt: TGCGCCAGCAGCTTGGGCGGAACAGGGGCAGGTGCCCGGGGATACGAGCAGTACTTC
clone_size: .; d_call: .; j_call: TRBJ2-7; v_call: TRBV3-1; cdr3_length: 13; cdr3_aa: CAISESNVYEQYF; cdr3_nt: TGTGCCATCAGTGAGTCGAATGTCTACGAGCAGTACTTC
clone_size: few; d_call: TRBD2; j_call: TRBJ2-1; v_call: TRBV5-1; cdr3_length: 16; cdr3_aa: CASSAAAGVGNNEQFF; cdr3_nt: TGCGCCAGCAGCGCAGCCGCGGGGGTTGGTAACAATGAGCAGTTCTTC
clone_size: few; d_call: TRBD1; j_call: TRBJ1-1; v_call: TRBV20-1; cdr3_length: 15; cdr3_aa: CSASQTGGGSREAFF; cdr3_nt: TGCAGTGCTAGTCAGACAGGGGGCGGCTCTCGCGAAGCTTTCTTT
clone_size: many; d_call: .; j_call: TRBJ2-7; v_call: TRBV3-1; cdr3_length: 15; cdr3_aa: CASSQESRLSYEQYF; cdr3_nt: TGTGCCAGCAGCCAAGAGTCCCGCCTTAGTTACGAGCAGTACTTC
clone_size: many; d_call: .; j_call: TRBJ1-1; v_call: TRBV3-1; cdr3_length: 11; cdr3_aa: CASSIRDEAFF; cdr3_nt: TGTGCCAGCAGCATACGGGACGAAGCTTTCTTT
clone_size: .; d_call: .; j_call: TRBJ2-7; v_call: TRBV20-1; cdr3_length: 10; cdr3_aa: CSVLVNEQYF; cdr3_nt: TGCAGTGTGTTGGTTAACGAGCAGTACTTC
clone_size: few; d_call: .; j_call: TRBJ1-1; v_call: TRBV12-3/TRBV12-4; cdr3_length: 12; cdr3_aa: CASTPGDSEAFF; cdr3_nt: TGTGCCAGCACGCCCGGGGACTCTGAAGCTTTCTTT
clone_size: .; d_call: .; j_call: TRBJ2-4; v_call: TRBV19; cdr3_length: 15; cdr3_aa: CASSRSGVAKNIQYF; cdr3_nt: TGTGCCAGTAGTCGTAGCGGAGTAGCCAAAAACATTCAGTACTTC
clone_size: few; d_call: .; j_call: TRBJ2-2; v_call: TRBV24-1; cdr3_length: 13; cdr3_aa: CATHSPNTGELFF; cdr3_nt: TGTGCCACTCATTCACCGAACACCGGGGAGCTGTTTTTT
clone_size: many; d_call: TRBD2; j_call: TRBJ2-1; v_call: TRBV3-1; cdr3_length: 15; cdr3_aa: CASSQTSGRSTEQFF; cdr3_nt: TGTGCCAGCAGCCAAACTAGCGGGAGAAGTACTGAGCAGTTCTTC
clone_size: few; d_call: .; j_call: TRBJ2-7; v_call: TRBV27; cdr3_length: 13; cdr3_aa: CASSREAVGEQYF; cdr3_nt: TGTGCCAGCAGTCGGGAAGCGGTGGGTGAGCAGTACTTC
clone_size: few; d_call: TRBD2; j_call: TRBJ2-7; v_call: TRBV7-2; cdr3_length: 13; cdr3_aa: CASSLGLAGVRYF; cdr3_nt: TGTGCCAGCAGCCTAGGACTAGCGGGTGTACGGTACTTC
clone_size: many; d_call: .; j_call: TRBJ2-7; v_call: TRBV5-1; cdr3_length: 17; cdr3_aa: CASSLSNKGGSSYEQYF; cdr3_nt: TGCGCCAGCAGCTTGTCAAATAAGGGCGGAAGCTCCTACGAGCAGTACTTC
clone_size: .; d_call: .; j_call: TRBJ1-5; v_call: TRBV12-3/TRBV12-4; cdr3_length: 15; cdr3_aa: CASSPLQPSNQPQHF; cdr3_nt: TGTGCCAGCAGTCCCCTCCAGCCAAGCAATCAGCCCCAGCATTTT